What follows describes a single TCR beta chain. Antigen specificity is unknown. CDR1 is MNHEY and CDR2 is SMNVEV in the germline V gene (reference sequence). J gave up 2 bases and V 5 bases, and 8 bases lay outside the gene matches. The length of the CDR3 is 16 residues. Method: immunoSEQ multiplex PCR; TCRdb's copy keeps in-frame clones and lacks some. The data hold 80,000 to 100,000 clones, with roughly 88% observed a single time. The sample comes from a study of T cell responses to AZD1222 COVID-19 vaccine. Whole-study findings and limits: Repertoires were sampled only after the peak T cell response. Clonal diversity was possibly underestimated, and the donors were mostly white British, with more females. Variant regions that are unmutated are reportedly the target of nearly half of spike-specific TCRs.

The source of this sequence is an adult who received the AZD1222 COVID-19 vaccine. The specimen was peripheral blood, collected 28 days after the second AZD1222 dose. The rearrangement joins TRBV27 to TRBJ2-3; 9 bases map to TRBD1. CDR3 DNA sequence: TGTGCCAGCAGTCCAGCCGGGACAGGGTCCACAGATACGCAGTATTTT. This codes for CASSPAGTGSTDTQYF.